This T cell receptor (beta chain) appears in the sequencing data of a study of T cell responses to AZD1222 COVID-19 vaccine. Clones were read by immunoSEQ multiplex PCR, and TCRdb kept only the in-frame ones, dropping some. Of about 120,000 clones listed, about 90% are singletons. V lost 0 bases, J lost 7 bases, and 12 bases lay in between. The CDR3 length is 14 residues. Germline values: CDR1 MGHRA, CDR2 YSYEKL. V usage is TRBV4-1 and J usage is TRBJ1-2; D might be TRBD1 (6 bases). The source was peripheral blood, collected on day 0 of AZD1222 vaccination. This TCR derives from an adult in good health. DNA for the CDR3: TGCGCCAGCAGCCAAGAGGGCAGGGGATTTGGCTACACCTTC. This codes for CASSQEGRGFGYTF.